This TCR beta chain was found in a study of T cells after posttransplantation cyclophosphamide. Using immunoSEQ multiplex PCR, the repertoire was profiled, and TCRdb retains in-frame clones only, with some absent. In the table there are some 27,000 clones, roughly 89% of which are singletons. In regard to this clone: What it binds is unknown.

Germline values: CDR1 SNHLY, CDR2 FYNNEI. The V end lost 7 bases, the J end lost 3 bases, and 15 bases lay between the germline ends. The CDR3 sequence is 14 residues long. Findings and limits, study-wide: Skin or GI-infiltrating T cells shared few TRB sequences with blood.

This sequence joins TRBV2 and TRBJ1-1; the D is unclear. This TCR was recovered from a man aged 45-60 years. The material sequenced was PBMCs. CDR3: CASNLEGGDTEAFF. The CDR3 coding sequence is TGTGCCAGCAATTTGGAAGGAGGAGACACTGAAGCTTTCTTT.